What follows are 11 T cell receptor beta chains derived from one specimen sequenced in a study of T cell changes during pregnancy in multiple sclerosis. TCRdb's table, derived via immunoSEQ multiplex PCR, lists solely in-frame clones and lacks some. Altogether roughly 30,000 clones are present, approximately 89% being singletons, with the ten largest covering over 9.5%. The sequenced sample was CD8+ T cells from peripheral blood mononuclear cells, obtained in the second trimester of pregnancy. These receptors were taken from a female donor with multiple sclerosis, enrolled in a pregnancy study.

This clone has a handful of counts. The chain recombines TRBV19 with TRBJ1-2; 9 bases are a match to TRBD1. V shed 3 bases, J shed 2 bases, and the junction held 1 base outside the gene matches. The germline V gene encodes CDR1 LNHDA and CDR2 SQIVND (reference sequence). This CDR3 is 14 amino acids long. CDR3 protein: CASSIDRGNYGYTF. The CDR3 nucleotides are TGTGCCAGTAGTATCGACAGGGGGAACTATGGCTACACCTTC.

The CDR3 protein is CATSREGGPFTDTQYF. In nucleotides, the CDR3 is TGTGCCACCAGCAGAGAGGGGGGACCATTCACAGATACGCAGTATTTT. V is TRBV15 and J is TRBJ2-3, with D maybe TRBD2 (6 bases). With 0 bases removed from V and 2 bases from J, the gap between germline ends came to 12 bases. The CDR3 extends over 16 amino acids. Germline CDR1 reads LNHNV; CDR2 reads YYDKDF (reference sequence).

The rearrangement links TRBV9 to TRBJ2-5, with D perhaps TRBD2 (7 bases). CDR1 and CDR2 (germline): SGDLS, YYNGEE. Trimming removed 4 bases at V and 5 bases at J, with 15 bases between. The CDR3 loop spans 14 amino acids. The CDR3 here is CASSLRGAGETQYF. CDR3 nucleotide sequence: TGTGCCAGCAGCCTACGGGGGGCCGGGGAGACCCAGTACTTC.

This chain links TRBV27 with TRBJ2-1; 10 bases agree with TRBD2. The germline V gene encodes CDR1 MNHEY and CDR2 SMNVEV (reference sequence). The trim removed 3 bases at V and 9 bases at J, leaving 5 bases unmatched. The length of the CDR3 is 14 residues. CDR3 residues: CASSFTSGAREQFF. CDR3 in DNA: TGTGCCAGCAGTTTCACTAGCGGGGCCCGTGAGCAGTTCTTC.

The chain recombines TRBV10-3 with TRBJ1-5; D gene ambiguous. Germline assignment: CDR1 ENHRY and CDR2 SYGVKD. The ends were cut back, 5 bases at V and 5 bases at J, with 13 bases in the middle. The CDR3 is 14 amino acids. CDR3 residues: CAISSNVVDQPQHF. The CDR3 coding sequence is TGTGCCATCAGTTCCAATGTAGTCGATCAGCCCCAGCATTTT.

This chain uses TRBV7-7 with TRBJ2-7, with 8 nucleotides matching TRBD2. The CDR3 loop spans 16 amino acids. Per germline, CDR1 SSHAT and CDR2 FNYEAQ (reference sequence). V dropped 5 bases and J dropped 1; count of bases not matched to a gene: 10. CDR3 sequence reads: CASSPFGAGASYEQYF. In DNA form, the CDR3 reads TGTGCCAGCAGCCCGTTCGGAGCGGGAGCGTCCTACGAGCAGTACTTC.

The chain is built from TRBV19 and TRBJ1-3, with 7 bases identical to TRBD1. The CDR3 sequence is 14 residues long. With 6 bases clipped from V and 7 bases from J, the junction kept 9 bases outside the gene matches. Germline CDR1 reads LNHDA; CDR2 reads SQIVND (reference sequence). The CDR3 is CASRAQGEVNTIYF. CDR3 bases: TGTGCCAGTAGGGCGCAGGGGGAGGTGAACACCATATATTTT.

CDR3 sequence: CASSWDSQSTNEKLFF. The CDR3 region has the DNA TGTGCCAGCAGTTGGGACAGCCAGTCAACTAATGAAAAACTGTTTTTT. The chain is built from TRBV6-5 and TRBJ1-4, with 7 bases that match TRBD1. Germline lookup yields CDR1 MNHEY and CDR2 SVGAGI. Trimming removed 4 bases from V and 0 bases from J; junction bases left unmatched: 5. The CDR3 sequence is 16 residues long.

The CDR3 DNA sequence: TGTGCCAGCAGCTCCCTCGCGAGAGGGAGTTTCAATGAAAAACTGTTTTTT. It is translated as CASSSLARGSFNEKLFF. This chain joins TRBV7-9 and TRBJ1-4; D uncertain. Per germline, CDR1 SEHNR and CDR2 FQNEAQ (reference sequence). V dropped 4 bases and J dropped 5 bases, with 20 bases sitting between them. This CDR3 is built from 17 residues.

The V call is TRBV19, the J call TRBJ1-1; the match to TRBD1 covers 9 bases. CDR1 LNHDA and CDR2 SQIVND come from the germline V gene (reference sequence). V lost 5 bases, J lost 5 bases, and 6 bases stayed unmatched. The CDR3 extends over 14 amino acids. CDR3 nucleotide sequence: TGTGCCAGTAGTCCCGACAGGGGGAGGACTGAAGCTTTCTTT. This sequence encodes CASSPDRGRTEAFF.

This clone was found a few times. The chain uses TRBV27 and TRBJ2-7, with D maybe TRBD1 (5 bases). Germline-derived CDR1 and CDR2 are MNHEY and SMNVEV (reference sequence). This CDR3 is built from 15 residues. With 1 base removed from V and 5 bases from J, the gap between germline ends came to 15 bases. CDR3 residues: CASSLYAGLSDEQYF. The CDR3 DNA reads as TGTGCCAGCAGTTTATACGCAGGGTTAAGCGACGAGCAGTACTTC.